Presented here are 4 T cell receptor beta chains from one specimen sequenced in a study of T cell changes during pregnancy in multiple sclerosis. Sequencing used immunoSEQ multiplex PCR; TCRdb keeps in-frame clones, though not all of them. In the table there are just over 80,000 clones, roughly 96% of which are singletons. The material was peripheral blood, obtained in the second trimester of pregnancy. The receptors were sampled from a female donor with multiple sclerosis, enrolled in a pregnancy study.

This chain's CDR3 is CASSLGGLAGVFEQFF. Here the CDR3 DNA reads TGTGCCAGCAGCTTAGGCGGACTAGCGGGAGTATTTGAGCAGTTCTTC. The rearrangement joins TRBV7-9 to TRBJ2-1; TRBD2 matches 13 bases. The length of the CDR3 is 16 residues. V lost 1 base to trimming and J lost 9 bases; unmatched junction nucleotides: 6. Germline V lookup: CDR1 SEHNR, CDR2 FQNEAQ (reference sequence).

The chain couples TRBV27 to TRBJ2-7; the match to TRBD1 covers 9 bases. The CDR3 length is 14 residues. The V gene end was trimmed by 6 bases and the J gene end by 2 bases; junction bases not matched to a gene: 5. Germline CDR1 MNHEY, CDR2 SMNVEV (reference sequence). In nucleotides, the CDR3 is TGTGCCAGCAGCAGCGGGGACAGGGCCTACGAGCAGTACTTC. It is translated as CASSSGDRAYEQYF.

CDR3 sequence: CASSQPGLAGGPYEQYF. CDR3 nucleotide sequence: TGCGCCAGCAGCCAACCTGGACTAGCGGGAGGGCCCTACGAGCAGTACTTC. The chain is built from TRBV4-1 and TRBJ2-7; TRBD2 agrees at 15 bases. Germline CDR1 and CDR2: MGHRA and YSYEKL. V gave up 2 bases and J gave up 2 bases; unmatched junction bases: 4. The CDR3 covers 17 residues.

This chain joins TRBV7-9 and TRBJ2-5; weak D call: TRBD2 (6 bases). This CDR3 region has 16 residues. Deletions cut 2 bases from V and 2 bases from J, with 15 bases between. Germline V gives CDR1 SEHNR, CDR2 FQNEAQ (reference sequence). The CDR3 protein is CASSLTGGILQETQYF. The DNA of the CDR3 is TGTGCCAGCAGCTTAACGGGCGGGATCCTTCAAGAGACCCAGTACTTC.